The clone carrying this TCR beta chain has only one observation. Its antigen is not identified. This sample is part of a study of shared clonotypes between healthy human individuals. In the study overall: CD4 naive and memory got three plates each, CD8 naive two, CD8 memory one. Study results and caveats: The study drew on few donors, limiting represented genetic and exposure-history diversity. Lower generation probabilities were found for non-shared clonotypes than for those shared by all four donors. Sharing across four donors was seen in 4% to 6.5% of naive CD4 clonotypes.

With 1 base clipped from V and 3 bases from J, the junction kept 5 bases outside the gene matches. CDR1 and CDR2 from the germline V gene are LNHNV and YYDKDF (reference sequence). The CDR3 consists of 15 residues. The assay was immunoSEQ multiplex PCR, and TCRdb's table has in-frame clones only and misses some. The repertoire holds about a million clones, with more than 65% as singletons. V is TRBV15 and J is TRBJ2-7; 8 nucleotides match TRBD1. This TCR was sampled from a man younger than 35 in good health. The material sequenced was memory CD4+ T cells sorted from blood. The subset: CD45RA-negative fraction. The CDR3 loop reads CATSRARQGFYEQYF. The CDR3 DNA is TGTGCCACCAGCAGAGCCCGACAGGGGTTCTACGAGCAGTACTTC. Based on the CDR3 plus reference TRBV15 and TRBJ2-7, the full variable domain is DAMVIQNPRYQVTQFGKPVTLSCSQTLNHNVMYWYQQKSSQAPKLLFHYYDKDFNNEADTPDNFQSRRPNTSFCFLDIRSPGLGDTAMYLCATSRARQGFYEQYFGPGTRLTVT.